This T cell receptor (beta chain) was identified in a study of CD8+CD57+ T cells in acquired aplastic anemia. Study summary: The mean DNA yield obtained from sorted CD4+ and CD8+ cells came to around 3 ug. Study-wide results and caveats: Patients and controls shared 25 to 30 CD8+ CDR3 sequences, which appeared highly expressed in patients and within their immunodominant clones.

Genomic DNA served as template for TCR beta VDJ and CDR3 profiling. In TCRdb, the reads were re-called with MiXCR into one record per CDR3 protein. The sample has 150,000 to 200,000 distinct CDR3 sequences, around 48% seen once; the top ten hold about 2.6%. Patients sequenced had flow cytometry evidence of CD8+CD57+ cell expansion. Among the patients, none had received any therapy at the time of blood sampling. As concerns this clonotype: Its matching antigen is unknown.

CDR3 size: 11 residues. The V end was cut by 7 bases, the J end by 6 bases, with 10 bases between. Germline V gene lookup returns CDR1 LNHDA and CDR2 SQIVND (reference sequence). The chain recombines TRBV19 with TRBJ2-7; no clear D gene. This TCR was sampled from a human donor with aplastic anemia. Sequencing was carried out using sorted CD4+, CD8+, or CD8+CD57+ T cells (not recorded which) from PBMCs. The CDR3 nucleotides read TGTGCCAGTACGGGCGGCGGCGAGCAGTACTTC. It yields the protein CASTGGGEQYF.